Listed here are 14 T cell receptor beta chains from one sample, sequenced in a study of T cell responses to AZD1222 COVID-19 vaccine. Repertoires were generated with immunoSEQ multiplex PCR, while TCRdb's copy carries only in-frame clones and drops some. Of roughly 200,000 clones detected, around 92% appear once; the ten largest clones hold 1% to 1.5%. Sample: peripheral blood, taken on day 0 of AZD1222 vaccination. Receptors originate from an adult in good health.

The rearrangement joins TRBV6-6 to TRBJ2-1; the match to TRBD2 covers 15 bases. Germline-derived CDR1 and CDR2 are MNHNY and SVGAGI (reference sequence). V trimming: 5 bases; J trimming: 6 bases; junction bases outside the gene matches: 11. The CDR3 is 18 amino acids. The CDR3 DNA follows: TGTGCCAGCAGTCGAGGACTAGCGGGGGGGCCGGGTATCAATGAGCAGTTCTTC. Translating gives CASSRGLAGGPGINEQFF.

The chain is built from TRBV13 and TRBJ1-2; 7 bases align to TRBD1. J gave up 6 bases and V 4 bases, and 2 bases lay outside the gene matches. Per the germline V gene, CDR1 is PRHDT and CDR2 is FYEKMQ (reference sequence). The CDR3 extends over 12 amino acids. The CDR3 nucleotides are TGTGCCAGCAGCTACGGACAGGATGGCTACACCTTC. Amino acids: CASSYGQDGYTF.

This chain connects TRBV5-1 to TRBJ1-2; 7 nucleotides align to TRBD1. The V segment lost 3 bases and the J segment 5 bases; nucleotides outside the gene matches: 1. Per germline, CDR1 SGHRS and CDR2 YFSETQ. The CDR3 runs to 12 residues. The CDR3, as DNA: TGCGCCAGCAGCTCACAGGGGTATGGCTACACCTTC. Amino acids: CASSSQGYGYTF.

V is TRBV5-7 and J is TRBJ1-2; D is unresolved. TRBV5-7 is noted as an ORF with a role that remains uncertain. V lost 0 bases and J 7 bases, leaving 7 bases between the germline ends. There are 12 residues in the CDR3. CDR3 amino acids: CASSLDVRGYTF. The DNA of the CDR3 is TGTGCCAGCAGCTTGGATGTTCGTGGCTACACCTTC.

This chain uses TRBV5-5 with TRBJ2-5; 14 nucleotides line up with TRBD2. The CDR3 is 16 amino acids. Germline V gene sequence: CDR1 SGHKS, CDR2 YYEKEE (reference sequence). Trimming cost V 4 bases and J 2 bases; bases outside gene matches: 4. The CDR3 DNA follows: TGTGCCAGCAGCCCGGGACTAGCGGGGGTACAAGAGACCCAGTACTTC. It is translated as CASSPGLAGVQETQYF.

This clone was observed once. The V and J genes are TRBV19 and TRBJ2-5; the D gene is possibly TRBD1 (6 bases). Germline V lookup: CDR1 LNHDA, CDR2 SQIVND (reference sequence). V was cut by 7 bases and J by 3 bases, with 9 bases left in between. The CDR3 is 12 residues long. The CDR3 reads CASTTGKETQYF. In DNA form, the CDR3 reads TGTGCCAGTACTACAGGGAAAGAGACCCAGTACTTC.

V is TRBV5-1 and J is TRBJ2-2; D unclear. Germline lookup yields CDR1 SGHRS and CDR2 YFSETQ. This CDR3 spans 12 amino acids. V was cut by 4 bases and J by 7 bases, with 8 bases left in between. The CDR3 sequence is CASSTEIGELFF. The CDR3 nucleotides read TGCGCCAGCAGCACCGAGATCGGGGAGCTGTTTTTT.

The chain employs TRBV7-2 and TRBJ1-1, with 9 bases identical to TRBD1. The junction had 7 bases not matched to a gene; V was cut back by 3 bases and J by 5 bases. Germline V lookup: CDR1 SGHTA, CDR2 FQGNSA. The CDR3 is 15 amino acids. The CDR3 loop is CASSLTTGGATEAFF. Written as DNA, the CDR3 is TGTGCCAGCAGCTTGACCACAGGGGGCGCGACTGAAGCTTTCTTT.

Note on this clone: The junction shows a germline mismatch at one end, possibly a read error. CDR3 protein: CASSLGQETDTQYF. For the CDR3, the DNA is TGCGCCAGCAGTTTGGGACAGGAAACAGATACGCAGTATTTT. The rearrangement links TRBV5-1 to TRBJ2-3; TRBD1 matches 8 bases. The germline V gene has CDR1 SGHRS and CDR2 YFSETQ. The CDR3 has 14 amino acids.

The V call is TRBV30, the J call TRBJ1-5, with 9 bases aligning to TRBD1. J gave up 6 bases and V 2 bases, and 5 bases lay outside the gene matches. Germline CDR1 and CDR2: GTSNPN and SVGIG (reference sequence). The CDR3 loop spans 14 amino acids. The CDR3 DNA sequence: TGTGCCTGGAGTCTCGGGACAGGGATTCAGCCCCAGCATTTT. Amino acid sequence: CAWSLGTGIQPQHF.

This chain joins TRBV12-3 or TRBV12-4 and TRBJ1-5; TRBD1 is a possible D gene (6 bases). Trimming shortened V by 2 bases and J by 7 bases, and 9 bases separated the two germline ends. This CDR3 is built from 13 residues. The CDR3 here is CASSLNTGQPQHF. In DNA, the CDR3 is TGTGCCAGCAGTTTAAATACAGGGCAGCCCCAGCATTTT.

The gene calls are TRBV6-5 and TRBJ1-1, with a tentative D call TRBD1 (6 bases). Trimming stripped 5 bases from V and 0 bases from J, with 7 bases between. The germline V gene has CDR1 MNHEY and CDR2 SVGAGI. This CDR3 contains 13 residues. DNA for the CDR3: TGTGCCAGCAGTAGGACAGTGAACACTGAAGCTTTCTTT. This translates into CASSRTVNTEAFF.

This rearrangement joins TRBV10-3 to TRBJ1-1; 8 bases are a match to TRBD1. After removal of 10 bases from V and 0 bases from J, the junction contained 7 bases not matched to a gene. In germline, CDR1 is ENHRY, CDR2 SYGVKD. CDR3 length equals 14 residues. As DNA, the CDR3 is TGTGCCACCCAGGGGGCGCGGATGAACACTGAAGCTTTCTTT. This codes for CATQGARMNTEAFF.

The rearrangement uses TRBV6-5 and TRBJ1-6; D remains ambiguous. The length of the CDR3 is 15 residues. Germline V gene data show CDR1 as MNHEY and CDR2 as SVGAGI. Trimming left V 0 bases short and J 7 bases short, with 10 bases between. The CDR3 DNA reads TGTGCCAGCAGTTACTCAGAGCCTCAAAATTCACCCCTCCACTTT. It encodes CASSYSEPQNSPLHF.